This is a list of T cell receptor beta chains from one sample in a study of cytomegalovirus exposure and HLA in healthy donors. Method: immunoSEQ multiplex PCR; TCRdb's copy keeps in-frame clones and lacks some. Of roughly 79,000 clones listed, 85% to 95% were seen once; the top ten hold about 0.61%. The sequencing input was PBMCs. The receptors come from a man between 18 and 35 years old in good health and CMV-seronegative. The CDR3 runs from the conserved cysteine through the conserved F or W. The D gene is left open where the match is weak. Some rows mark clone size as missing; the rest say once, few, many or name a class of expanded clone.

V gene	D gene	J gene	clone size	CDR3 DNA	CDR3 protein
TRBV6-5	.	TRBJ1-2	.	TGTGCCAGCAGGCAGGGCAACTATGGCTACACCTTC	CASRQGNYGYTF
TRBV11-2	.	TRBJ2-1	.	TGTGCCAGCAGCCTACTAGTCCTCGTCAATGAGCAGTTCTTC	CASSLLVLVNEQFF
TRBV4-1	TRBD1	TRBJ1-1	.	TGCGCCAGCAGCCAGGGGGGACAGTGGGGGAACACTGAAGCTTTCTTT	CASSQGGQWGNTEAFF
TRBV10-3	.	TRBJ1-1	.	TGTGCCAGCGTAACTTCGGGACACTACACTGAAGCTTTCTTT	CASVTSGHYTEAFF
TRBV7-9	.	TRBJ1-1	.	TGTGCCAGCAGCACCCGGGGAAGCATGAATACTGAAGCTTTCTTT	CASSTRGSMNTEAFF
TRBV18	TRBD1	TRBJ1-2	once	TGTGCCAGCTCCACCGGGACAGGGGGTACCTATGGCTACACCTTC	CASSTGTGGTYGYTF
TRBV4-1	TRBD1	TRBJ1-2	.	TGCGCCAGCAGTCAGGGGGACAGGGCATATGGCTACACCTTC	CASSQGDRAYGYTF
TRBV19	TRBD1	TRBJ1-5	.	TGTGCCAGTAGTATTCTGGGACAGGGGGTCTGGAGCAATCAGCCCCAGCATTTT	CASSILGQGVWSNQPQHF
TRBV6-5	TRBD2	TRBJ2-1	.	TGTGCCAGCAGTTACGCGACTAGCGAATGGCAGTTCTTC	CASSYATSEWQFF
TRBV29-1	TRBD1	TRBJ2-7	.	TGCAGCGTTGAAGGACAGGGTTACGAGCAGTACTTC	CSVEGQGYEQYF
TRBV18	TRBD1	TRBJ1-5	.	TGTGCCAGCTCACCAAGAAGGGGGCAGGACAATCAGCCCCAGCATTTT	CASSPRRGQDNQPQHF
TRBV5-5	TRBD1	TRBJ1-3	.	TGTGCCAGCAGCACCGGGACAGGGCTCGGAAACACCATATATTTT	CASSTGTGLGNTIYF
TRBV12-5	TRBD1	TRBJ1-5	.	TGTGCTAGTGGTTTGGGACAGGGGGCCAATCAGCCCCAGCATTTT	CASGLGQGANQPQHF
TRBV2	TRBD1	TRBJ1-4	.	TGTGCCAGCAGTAGGACAGGCGAAGGTGAAAAACTGTTTTTT	CASSRTGEGEKLFF
TRBV11-2	.	TRBJ2-7	.	TGTGCCAGCAGCCCGACCACCAAAGGGGGGGCGGACGAGCAGTACTTC	CASSPTTKGGADEQYF
TRBV11-2	.	TRBJ1-2	.	TGTGCCAGCAGCTTAGGACAGGCCTCTAACTATGGCTACACCTTC	CASSLGQASNYGYTF
TRBV18	.	TRBJ1-1	.	TGTGCCAGCTCACCGCGAGGGGGGGACGGCACTGAAGCTTTCTTT	CASSPRGGDGTEAFF
TRBV11-2	.	TRBJ1-6	.	TGTGCCAGCAGCGGGGGGGGGCACTCCTATAATTCACCCCTCCACTTT	CASSGGGHSYNSPLHF
TRBV29-1	TRBD2	TRBJ2-7	.	TGCAGCGTTGAAGATTTTGGCGGGAGGTCGGGAGAGCAGTACTTC	CSVEDFGGRSGEQYF
TRBV7-8	TRBD1	TRBJ2-7	.	TGTGCCAGCAGCCCGCGGACAGGGGGCTACCACGAGCAGTACTTC	CASSPRTGGYHEQYF
TRBV30	TRBD1	TRBJ1-2	.	TGTGCCGGGCGGGACAGGGGGCGTGATGGCTACACCTTC	CAGRDRGRDGYTF
TRBV30	.	TRBJ2-2	.	TGTGCCTGGAGTGTACTTGGAGAGCTGAACACCGGGGAGCTGTTTTTT	CAWSVLGELNTGELFF
TRBV6-5	.	TRBJ2-7	.	TGTGCCAGCAGTCCGACTAGTTCCGAGCAGTACTTC	CASSPTSSEQYF
TRBV29-1	.	TRBJ2-3	.	TGCAGCGTTGCCGCGGGCTGGGCTGGGGATACGCAGTATTTT	CSVAAGWAGDTQYF
TRBV11-2	TRBD2	TRBJ2-1	.	TGTGCCAGCAGCTCCACCAAGGGGGGGAGCGGGAGGTCAAGAGAGCAGTTCTTC	CASSSTKGGSGRSREQFF
TRBV7-9	TRBD2	TRBJ2-1	.	TGTGCCAGCAGCTTAAAAAGGCTAGCGGTGTACAATGAGCAGTTCTTC	CASSLKRLAVYNEQFF
TRBV18	TRBD2	TRBJ2-3	.	TGTGCCAGCTCACCGATAGCGGGAGATACGCAGTATTTT	CASSPIAGDTQYF
TRBV28	.	TRBJ1-6	few	TGTGCCAGCAGCGCTCGGGAAGGTTCACCCCTCCACTTT	CASSAREGSPLHF
TRBV9	.	TRBJ2-1	.	TGTGCCAGCAGCGTACAGGGTGGTGAGCAGTTCTTC	CASSVQGGEQFF
TRBV2	TRBD1	TRBJ1-2	.	TGTGCCAGCAGCGAAGGTGCGGGACAGGGCGACTATGGCTACACCTTC	CASSEGAGQGDYGYTF
TRBV13	.	TRBJ2-5	.	TGTGCCAGCAGCGAGAGAGTTACAGGGATAGAGACCCAGTACTTC	CASSERVTGIETQYF
TRBV10-2	.	TRBJ1-1	.	TGCGCCAGCGGATCGACGGACATATCTGAAGCTTTCTTT	CASGSTDISEAFF
TRBV5-6	TRBD1	TRBJ2-5	.	TGTGCCAGCAGCATCGGACAGGGGGCGCGAGAGACCCAGTACTTC	CASSIGQGARETQYF
TRBV18	TRBD2	TRBJ2-2	once	TGTGCCAGCTCACCACGGACTAGCGGAGACACCGGGGAGCTGTTTTTT	CASSPRTSGDTGELFF
TRBV2	.	TRBJ1-3	.	TGTGCCAGCACCCCGGGCGGAGGGCGGTCTGGAAACACCATATATTTT	CASTPGGGRSGNTIYF
TRBV18	TRBD1	TRBJ1-2	few	TGTGCCAGCTTTTCGGACAGGGGGCCCTATGGCTACACCTTC	CASFSDRGPYGYTF
TRBV2	TRBD2	TRBJ2-5	.	TGTGCCAGCAGTGCGGGACTAGCGGGGGTAGAAGAGACCCAGTACTTC	CASSAGLAGVEETQYF
TRBV28	TRBD1	TRBJ1-2	.	TGTGCCAGCAGTGTGGGACAGAACCTCTATGGCTACACCTTC	CASSVGQNLYGYTF
TRBV27	TRBD1	TRBJ2-3	once	TGTGCCAGCAGTTCCCGGGACAGGGGGCGCAGCACAGATACGCAGTATTTT	CASSSRDRGRSTDTQYF
TRBV13	.	TRBJ2-7	.	TGTGCCAGCAGCTTAGGACATACGACCTACGAGCAGTACTTC	CASSLGHTTYEQYF
TRBV9	TRBD1	TRBJ1-3	.	TGTGCCAGCAGCGTAGATGGGGCCAGGGGGTTGGCAAACACCATATATTTT	CASSVDGARGLANTIYF
TRBV18	TRBD1	TRBJ1-1	.	TGTGCCAGCTCACCAAACAGGGGGTCGATGAACACTGAAGCTTTCTTT	CASSPNRGSMNTEAFF
TRBV10-3	.	TRBJ1-4	.	TGTGCCATCAGTGAGGTGAGGGATGAAAAACTGTTTTTT	CAISEVRDEKLFF
TRBV19	.	TRBJ2-7	.	TGTGCCAGTAGTATAGTGGTGTCAGGATTCTACGAGCAGTACTTC	CASSIVVSGFYEQYF
TRBV15	TRBD2	TRBJ2-7	.	TGTGCCACCAGCAGAAAGCTAGCGGGGAACGACGAGCAGTACTTC	CATSRKLAGNDEQYF